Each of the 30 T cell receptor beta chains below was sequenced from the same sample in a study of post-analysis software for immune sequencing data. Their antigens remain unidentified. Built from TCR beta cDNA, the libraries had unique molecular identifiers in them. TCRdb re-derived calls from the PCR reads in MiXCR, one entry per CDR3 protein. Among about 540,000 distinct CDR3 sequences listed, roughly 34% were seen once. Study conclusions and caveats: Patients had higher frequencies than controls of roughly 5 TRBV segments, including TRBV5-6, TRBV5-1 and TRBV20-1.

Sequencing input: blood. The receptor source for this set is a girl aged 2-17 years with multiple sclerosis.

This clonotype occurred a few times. DNA of the CDR3: TGTGCCAGCACCCCGGACAGCCACTATGGCTACACCTTC. Its translation: CASTPDSHYGYTF. The chain combines TRBV9 with TRBJ1-2; maybe TRBD1 (6 bases). Germline-derived CDR1 and CDR2 are SGDLS and YYNGEE. The CDR3 is 13 amino acids. V dropped 6 bases and J dropped 3 bases, with 12 bases sitting between them.

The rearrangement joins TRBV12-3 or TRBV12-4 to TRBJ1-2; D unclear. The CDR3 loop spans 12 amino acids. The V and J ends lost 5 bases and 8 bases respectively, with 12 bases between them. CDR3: CASSEREDGYTF. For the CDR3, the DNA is TGTGCCAGCAGTGAGAGAGAGGACGGCTACACCTTC.

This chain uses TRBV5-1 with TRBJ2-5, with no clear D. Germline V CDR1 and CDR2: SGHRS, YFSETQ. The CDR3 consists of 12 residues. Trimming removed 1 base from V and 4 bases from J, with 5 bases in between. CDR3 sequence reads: CASSLTPETQYF. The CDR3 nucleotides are TGCGCCAGCAGCTTGACACCAGAGACCCAGTACTTC. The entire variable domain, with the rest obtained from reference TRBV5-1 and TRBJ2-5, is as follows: KAGVTQTPRYLIKTRGQQVTLSCSPISGHRSVSWYQQTPGQGLQFLFEYFSETQRNKGNFPGRFSGRQFSNSRSEMNVSTLELGDSALYLCASSLTPETQYFGPGTRLLVL.

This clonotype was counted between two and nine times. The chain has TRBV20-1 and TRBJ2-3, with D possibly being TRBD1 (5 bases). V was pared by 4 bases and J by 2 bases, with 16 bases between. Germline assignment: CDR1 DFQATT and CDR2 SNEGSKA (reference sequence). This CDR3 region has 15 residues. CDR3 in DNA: TGCAGTGCTACCTGGACAAAACAGTCCACAGATACGCAGTATTTT. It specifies CSATWTKQSTDTQYF.

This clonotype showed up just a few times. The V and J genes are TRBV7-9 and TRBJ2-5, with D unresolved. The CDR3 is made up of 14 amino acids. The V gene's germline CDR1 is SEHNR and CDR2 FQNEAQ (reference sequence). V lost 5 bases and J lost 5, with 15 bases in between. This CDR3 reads CASSPEEQRETQYF. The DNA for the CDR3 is TGTGCCAGCAGCCCCGAGGAGCAAAGGGAGACCCAGTACTTC.

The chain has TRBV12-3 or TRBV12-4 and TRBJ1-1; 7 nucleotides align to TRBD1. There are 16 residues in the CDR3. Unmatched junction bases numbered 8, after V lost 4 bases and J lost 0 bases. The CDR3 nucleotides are TGTGCCAGCAGTTCCCCGGTGGGACAGATGAACACTGAAGCTTTCTTT. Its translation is CASSSPVGQMNTEAFF.

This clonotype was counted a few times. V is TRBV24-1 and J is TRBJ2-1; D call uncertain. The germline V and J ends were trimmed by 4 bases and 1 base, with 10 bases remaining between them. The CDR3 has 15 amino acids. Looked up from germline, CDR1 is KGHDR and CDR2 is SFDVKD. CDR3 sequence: CATSDPNPSYNEQFF. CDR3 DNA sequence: TGTGCCACCAGTGACCCCAACCCATCCTACAATGAGCAGTTCTTC.

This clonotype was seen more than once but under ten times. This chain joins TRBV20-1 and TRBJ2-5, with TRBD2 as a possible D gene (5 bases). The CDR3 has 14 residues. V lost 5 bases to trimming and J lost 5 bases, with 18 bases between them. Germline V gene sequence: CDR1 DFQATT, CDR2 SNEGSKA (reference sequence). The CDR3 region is CSAGPSARVETQYF. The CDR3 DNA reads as TGCAGTGCTGGCCCCTCAGCGCGGGTGGAGACCCAGTACTTC.

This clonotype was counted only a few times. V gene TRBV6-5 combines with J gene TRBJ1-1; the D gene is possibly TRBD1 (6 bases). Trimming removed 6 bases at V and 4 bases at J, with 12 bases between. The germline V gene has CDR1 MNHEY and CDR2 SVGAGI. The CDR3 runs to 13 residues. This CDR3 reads CASSRGGPTEAFF. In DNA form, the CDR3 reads TGTGCCAGCAGCCGAGGGGGGCCCACTGAAGCTTTCTTT.

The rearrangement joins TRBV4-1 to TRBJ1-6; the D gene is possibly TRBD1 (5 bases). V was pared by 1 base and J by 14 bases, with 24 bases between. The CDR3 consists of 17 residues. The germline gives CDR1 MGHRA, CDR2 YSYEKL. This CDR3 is CASSQGYGDAVEFTLHF. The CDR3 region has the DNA TGCGCCAGCAGCCAAGGGTACGGGGACGCGGTGGAGTTCACCCTCCACTTT.

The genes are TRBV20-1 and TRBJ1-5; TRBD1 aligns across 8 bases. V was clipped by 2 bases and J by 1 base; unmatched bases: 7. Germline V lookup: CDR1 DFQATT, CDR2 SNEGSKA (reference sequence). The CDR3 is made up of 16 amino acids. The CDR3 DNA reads TGCAGTGCTAGATCGACAGGGGACTTGAGCAATCAGCCCCAGCATTTT. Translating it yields CSARSTGDLSNQPQHF.

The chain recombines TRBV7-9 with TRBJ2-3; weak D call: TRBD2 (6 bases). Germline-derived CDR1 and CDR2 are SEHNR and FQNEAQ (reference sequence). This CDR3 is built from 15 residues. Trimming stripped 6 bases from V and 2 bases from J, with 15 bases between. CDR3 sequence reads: CASRPLAVITDTQYF. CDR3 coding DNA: TGTGCCAGCAGACCACTAGCCGTTATCACAGATACGCAGTATTTT.

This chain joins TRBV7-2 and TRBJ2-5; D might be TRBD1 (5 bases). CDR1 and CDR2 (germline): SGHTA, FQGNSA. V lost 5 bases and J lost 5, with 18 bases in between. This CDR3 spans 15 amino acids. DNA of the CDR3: TGTGCCAGCAGCACCTGGGCCAGGGTCTTGGAGACCCAGTACTTC. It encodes CASSTWARVLETQYF.

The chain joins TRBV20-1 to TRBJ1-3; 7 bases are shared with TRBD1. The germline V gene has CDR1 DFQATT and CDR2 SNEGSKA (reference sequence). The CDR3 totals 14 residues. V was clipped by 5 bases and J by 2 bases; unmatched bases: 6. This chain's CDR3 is CSAPMTGPGNTIYF. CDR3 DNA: TGCAGTGCTCCCATGACAGGGCCTGGAAACACCATATATTTT.

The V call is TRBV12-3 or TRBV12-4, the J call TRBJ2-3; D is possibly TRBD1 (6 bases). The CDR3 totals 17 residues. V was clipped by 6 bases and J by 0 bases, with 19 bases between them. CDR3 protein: CASSSDHRVLSTDTQYF. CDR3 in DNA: TGTGCCAGCAGCTCCGACCACAGGGTCCTTAGCACAGATACGCAGTATTTT.

The CDR3 coding sequence is TGTGCCATCAGTGAAGGGAGTCAGATCGACCAGTACTTC. Its translation is CAISEGSQIDQYF. This sequence joins TRBV10-3 and TRBJ2-5; D is perhaps TRBD2 (5 bases). This CDR3 comprises 13 residues. Germline V gives CDR1 ENHRY, CDR2 SYGVKD. The V end was cut by 3 bases, the J end by 10 bases, with 15 bases between.

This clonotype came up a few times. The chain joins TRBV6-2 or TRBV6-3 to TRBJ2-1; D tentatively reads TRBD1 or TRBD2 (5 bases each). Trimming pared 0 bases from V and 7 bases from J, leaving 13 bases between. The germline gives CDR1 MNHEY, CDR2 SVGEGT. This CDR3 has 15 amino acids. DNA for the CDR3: TGTGCCAGCAGTTACTCGGGACCCTCCGGGAATGAGCAGTTCTTC. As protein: CASSYSGPSGNEQFF.

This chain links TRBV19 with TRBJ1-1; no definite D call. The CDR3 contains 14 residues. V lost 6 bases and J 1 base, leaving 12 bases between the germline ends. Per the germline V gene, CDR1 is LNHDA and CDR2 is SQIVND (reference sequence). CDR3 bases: TGTGCCAGTAGCGAAGCCAGAAAGAACACTGAAGCTTTCTTT. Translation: CASSEARKNTEAFF.

The CDR3 spells CSASIAPPLTQYF. CDR3 nucleotide sequence: TGCAGTGCTAGTATCGCCCCACCCCTGACCCAGTACTTC. V is TRBV20-1 and J is TRBJ2-5; no clear D gene. The CDR3 loop spans 13 amino acids. Germline lookup yields CDR1 DFQATT and CDR2 SNEGSKA (reference sequence). The V gene lost 3 bases and the J gene lost 7 bases, with 15 bases spanning the gap.

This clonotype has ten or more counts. The CDR3 nucleotides read TGTGCCAGCAGCCCCGTGGCCAAAAACATTCAGTACTTC. This sequence encodes CASSPVAKNIQYF. The chain couples TRBV3-1 to TRBJ2-4; no definite D call. Germline V gene data show CDR1 as LGHDT and CDR2 as YNNKEL (reference sequence). V was shortened by 4 bases and J by 1 base, with 5 bases between the two germline ends. The CDR3 spans 13 residues.

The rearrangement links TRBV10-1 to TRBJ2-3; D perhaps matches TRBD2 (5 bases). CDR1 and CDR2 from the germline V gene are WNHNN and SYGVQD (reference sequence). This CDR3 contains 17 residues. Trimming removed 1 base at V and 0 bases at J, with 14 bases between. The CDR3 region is CASSEYPLEESTDTQYF. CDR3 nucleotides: TGCGCCAGCAGTGAGTATCCCCTGGAGGAAAGCACAGATACGCAGTATTTT.

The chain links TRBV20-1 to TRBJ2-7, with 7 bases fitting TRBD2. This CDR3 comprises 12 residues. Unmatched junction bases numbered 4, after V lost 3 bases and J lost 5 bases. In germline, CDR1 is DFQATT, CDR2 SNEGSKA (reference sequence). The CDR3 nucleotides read TGCAGTGCTAGGAGGGACTACCACGAGCAGTACTTC. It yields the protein CSARRDYHEQYF.

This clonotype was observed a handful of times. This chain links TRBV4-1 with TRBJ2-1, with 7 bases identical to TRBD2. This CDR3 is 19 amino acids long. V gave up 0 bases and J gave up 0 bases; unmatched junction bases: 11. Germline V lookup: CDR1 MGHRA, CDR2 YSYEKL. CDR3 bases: TGCGCCAGCAGCCAAGAGGATTCCCTAGCGGAATTCTCCTACAATGAGCAGTTCTTC. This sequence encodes CASSQEDSLAEFSYNEQFF.

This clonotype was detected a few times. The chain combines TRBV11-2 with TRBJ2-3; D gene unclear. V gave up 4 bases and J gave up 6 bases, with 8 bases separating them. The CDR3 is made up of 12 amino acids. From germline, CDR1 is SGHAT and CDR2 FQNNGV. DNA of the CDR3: TGTGCCAGCAGCTCAAGGTGGGATACGCAGTATTTT. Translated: CASSSRWDTQYF.

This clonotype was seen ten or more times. The CDR3 loop is CSVEIGHGPPYGYTF. The CDR3 nucleotides read TGCAGCGTTGAAATCGGACACGGGCCTCCCTATGGCTACACCTTC. V usage is TRBV29-1 and J usage is TRBJ1-2; a possible D gene is TRBD1 (5 bases). Germline assignment: CDR1 SQVTM and CDR2 ANQGSEA. V was pared by 2 bases and J by 4 bases, with 17 bases between. There are 15 residues in the CDR3.

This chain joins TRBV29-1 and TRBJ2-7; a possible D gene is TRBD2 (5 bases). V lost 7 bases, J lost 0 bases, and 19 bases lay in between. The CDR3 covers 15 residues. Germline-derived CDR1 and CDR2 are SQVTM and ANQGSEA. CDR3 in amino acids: CSAEMSAGGSYEQYF. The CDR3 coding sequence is TGCAGCGCCGAGATGAGCGCCGGAGGCTCCTACGAGCAGTACTTC.

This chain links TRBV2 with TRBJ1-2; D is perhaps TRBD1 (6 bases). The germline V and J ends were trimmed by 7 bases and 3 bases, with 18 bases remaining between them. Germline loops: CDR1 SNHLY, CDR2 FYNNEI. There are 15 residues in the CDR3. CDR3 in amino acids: CASTLSGQRDYGYTF. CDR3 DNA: TGTGCCAGCACCCTTTCCGGACAGAGGGACTATGGCTACACCTTC.

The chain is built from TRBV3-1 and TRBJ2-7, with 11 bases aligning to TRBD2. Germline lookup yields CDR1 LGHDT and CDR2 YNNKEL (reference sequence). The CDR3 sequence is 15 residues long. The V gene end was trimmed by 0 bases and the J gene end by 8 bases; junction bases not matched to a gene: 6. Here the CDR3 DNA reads TGTGCCAGCAGCCAAGAATCTAGCGGGGGGTGGCAGCAGTACTTC. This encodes CASSQESSGGWQQYF.

The CDR3 region is CASSLGSGYTDTQYF. The CDR3 DNA follows: TGTGCCAGCAGCTTAGGGTCGGGGTACACAGATACGCAGTATTTT. The J gene is TRBJ2-3, the V gene TRBV7-2; weak D call: TRBD2 (5 bases). Germline-derived CDR1 and CDR2 are SGHTA and FQGNSA. This CDR3 has 15 amino acids. The V end lost 1 base, the J end lost 2 bases, and 10 bases lay between the germline ends.

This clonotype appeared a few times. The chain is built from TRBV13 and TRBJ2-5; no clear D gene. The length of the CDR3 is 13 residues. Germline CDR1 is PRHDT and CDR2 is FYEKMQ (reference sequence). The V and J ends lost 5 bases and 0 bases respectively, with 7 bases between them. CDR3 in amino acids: CASSISDQETQYF. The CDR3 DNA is TGTGCCAGCAGCATCTCCGACCAAGAGACCCAGTACTTC.